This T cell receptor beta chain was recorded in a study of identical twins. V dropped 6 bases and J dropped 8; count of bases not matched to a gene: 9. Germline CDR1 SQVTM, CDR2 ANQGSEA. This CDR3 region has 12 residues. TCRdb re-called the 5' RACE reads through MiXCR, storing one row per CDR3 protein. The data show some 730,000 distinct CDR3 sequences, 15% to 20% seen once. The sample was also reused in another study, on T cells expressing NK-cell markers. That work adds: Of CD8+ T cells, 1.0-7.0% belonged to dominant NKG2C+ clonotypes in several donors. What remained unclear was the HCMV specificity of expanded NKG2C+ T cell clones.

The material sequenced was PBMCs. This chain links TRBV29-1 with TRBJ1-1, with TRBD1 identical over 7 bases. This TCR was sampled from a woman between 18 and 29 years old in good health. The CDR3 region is CSVKGGGWEAFF. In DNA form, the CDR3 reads TGCAGCGTCAAAGGAGGGGGCTGGGAAGCTTTCTTT.